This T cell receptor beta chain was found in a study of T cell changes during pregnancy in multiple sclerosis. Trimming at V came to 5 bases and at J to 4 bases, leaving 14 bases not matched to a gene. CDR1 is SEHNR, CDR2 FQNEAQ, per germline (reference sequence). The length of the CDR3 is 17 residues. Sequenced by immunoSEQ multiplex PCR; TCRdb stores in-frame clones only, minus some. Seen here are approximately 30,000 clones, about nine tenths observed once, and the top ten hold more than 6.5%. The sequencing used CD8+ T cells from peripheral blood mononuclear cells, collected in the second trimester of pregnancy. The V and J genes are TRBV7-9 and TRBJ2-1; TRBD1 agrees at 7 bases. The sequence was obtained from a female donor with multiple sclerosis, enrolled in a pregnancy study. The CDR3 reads CASSPPADRSGYNEQFF. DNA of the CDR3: TGTGCCAGCAGCCCACCGGCGGACAGGAGTGGGTACAATGAGCAGTTCTTC.